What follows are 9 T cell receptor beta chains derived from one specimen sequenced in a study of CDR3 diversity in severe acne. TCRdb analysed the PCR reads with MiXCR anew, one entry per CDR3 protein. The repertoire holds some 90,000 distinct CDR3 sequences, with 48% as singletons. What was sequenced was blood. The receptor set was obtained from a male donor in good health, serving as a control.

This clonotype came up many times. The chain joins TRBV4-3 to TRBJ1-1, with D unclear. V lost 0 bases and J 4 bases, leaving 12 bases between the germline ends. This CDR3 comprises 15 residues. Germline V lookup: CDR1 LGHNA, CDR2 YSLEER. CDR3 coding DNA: TGCGCCAGCAGCCAAGATACCACCCATGTCACTGAAGCTTTCTTT. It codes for CASSQDTTHVTEAFF.

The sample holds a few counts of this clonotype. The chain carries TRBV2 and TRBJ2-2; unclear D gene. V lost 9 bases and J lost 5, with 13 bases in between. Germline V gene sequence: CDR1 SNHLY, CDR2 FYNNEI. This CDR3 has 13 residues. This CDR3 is CASISRGTGELFF. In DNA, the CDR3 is TGTGCCAGTATAAGCCGAGGAACCGGGGAGCTGTTTTTT.

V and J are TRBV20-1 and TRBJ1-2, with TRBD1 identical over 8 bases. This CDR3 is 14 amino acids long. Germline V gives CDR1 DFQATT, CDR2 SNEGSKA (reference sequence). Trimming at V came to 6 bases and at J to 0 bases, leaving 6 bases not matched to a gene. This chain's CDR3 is CSAVTGDPNYGYTF. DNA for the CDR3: TGCAGTGCCGTGACAGGGGACCCTAACTATGGCTACACCTTC.

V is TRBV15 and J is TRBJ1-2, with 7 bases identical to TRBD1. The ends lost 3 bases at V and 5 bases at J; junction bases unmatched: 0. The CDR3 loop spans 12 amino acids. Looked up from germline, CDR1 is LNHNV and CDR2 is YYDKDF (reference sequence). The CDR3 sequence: CATSRDRYGYTF. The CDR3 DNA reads TGTGCCACCAGCAGGGACAGGTATGGCTACACCTTC.

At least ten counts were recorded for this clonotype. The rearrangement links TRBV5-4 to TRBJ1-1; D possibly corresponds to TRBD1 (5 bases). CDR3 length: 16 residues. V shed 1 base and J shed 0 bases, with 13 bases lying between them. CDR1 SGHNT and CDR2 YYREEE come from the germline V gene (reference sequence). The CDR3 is CASSLFEGPLNTEAFF. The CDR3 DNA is TGTGCCAGCAGCTTGTTTGAGGGGCCATTGAACACTGAAGCTTTCTTT.

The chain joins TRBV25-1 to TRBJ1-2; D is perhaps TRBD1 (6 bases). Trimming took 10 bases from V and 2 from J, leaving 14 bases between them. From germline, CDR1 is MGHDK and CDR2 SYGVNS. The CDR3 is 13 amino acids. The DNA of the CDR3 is TGTGCCACCAGGGCTGGGGGCAACTATGGCTACACCTTC. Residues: CATRAGGNYGYTF.

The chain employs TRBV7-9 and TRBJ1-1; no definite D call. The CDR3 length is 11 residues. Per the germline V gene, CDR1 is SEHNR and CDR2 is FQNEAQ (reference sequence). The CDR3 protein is CTVGRGTEAFF. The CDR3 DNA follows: TGTACCGTTGGCCGGGGCACTGAAGCTTTCTTT. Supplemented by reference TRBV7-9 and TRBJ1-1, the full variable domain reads DTGVSQNPRHKITKRGQNVTFRCDPISEHNRLYWYRQTLGQGPEFLTYFQNEAQLEKSRLLSDRFSAERPKGSFSTLEIQRTEQGDSAMYLCTVGRGTEAFFGQGTRLTVV.

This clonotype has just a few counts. CDR3 sequence reads: CASSLWGYYGYTF. The CDR3 nucleotides are TGTGCCAGCAGCCTCTGGGGCTACTATGGCTACACCTTC. The V gene is TRBV12-3 or TRBV12-4, the J gene TRBJ1-2; TRBD1 is a possible D gene (5 bases). This CDR3 comprises 13 residues. V was shortened by 6 bases and J by 3 bases, with 11 bases between the two germline ends.

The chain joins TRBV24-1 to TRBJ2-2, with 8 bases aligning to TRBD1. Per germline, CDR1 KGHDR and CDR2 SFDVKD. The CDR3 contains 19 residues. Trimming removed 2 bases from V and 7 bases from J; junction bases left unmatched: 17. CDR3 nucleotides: TGTGCCACCAGTGATTCCCCCTTCTCGTGGACAGGGTTGAACGGGGAGCTGTTTTTT. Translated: CATSDSPFSWTGLNGELFF.